A selection of T cell receptor beta chains follows, all from one sample in a study of T-cell reconstitution after alpha-beta-depleted transplantation in children. TCRdb re-called the PCR reads through MiXCR, storing one row per CDR3 protein. The sample has 700,000 to 950,000 distinct CDR3 sequences; under 20% are singletons. The sample was PBMCs, mostly from graft donor cells, taken 360 days after TCRalphabeta/CD19-depleted stem cell transplant. These TCRs come from a male patient under 18 who had a stem cell transplant for acute lymphoblastic leukemia, so the T cells may come from the graft donor. Each CDR3 is given with its conserved first and last residue. A D gene is named only where the DNA matches it firmly. Not all rows give a size; the values are once, few, many and, for expanded clones, a class.

.	TRBD1	TRBV24-1	TRBJ1-3	CATIAGGNGNTIYF	TGTGCCACCATAGCAGGGGGTAATGGAAACACCATATATTTT
.	.	TRBV6-1	TRBJ1-1	CASRKDGNTEAFF	TGTGCCAGCAGGAAGGACGGCAACACTGAAGCTTTCTTT
.	.	TRBV4-1	TRBJ2-2	CASSQSRDGRSPNTGELFF	TGCGCCAGCAGCCAATCTAGAGATGGGAGAAGTCCGAACACCGGGGAGCTGTTTTTT
.	.	TRBV9	TRBJ2-2	CASSVEEEGPDTGELFF	TGTGCCAGCAGCGTAGAGGAGGAGGGCCCCGACACCGGGGAGCTGTTTTTT
few	.	TRBV12-3/TRBV12-4	TRBJ1-1	CASSSSGVGTEAFF	TGTGCCAGCAGTTCGTCGGGCGTGGGCACTGAAGCTTTCTTT
.	TRBD2	TRBV20-1	TRBJ2-7	CSARDRTSGSREQYF	TGCAGTGCTAGAGACCGGACTAGCGGCAGTCGGGAGCAGTACTTC
.	.	TRBV29-1	TRBJ2-2	CSVGPPNTGELFF	TGCAGCGTGGGACCTCCGAACACCGGGGAGCTGTTTTTT
.	TRBD1	TRBV9	TRBJ2-7	CASSVGQGATEQYF	TGTGCCAGCAGCGTCGGACAGGGGGCTACGGAGCAGTACTTC
few	.	TRBV9	TRBJ2-7	CASSERLAQSSYEQYF	TGTGCCAGCAGCGAGCGGCTAGCACAGAGCTCCTACGAGCAGTACTTC
few	.	TRBV25-1	TRBJ1-1	CASVGATEAFF	TGTGCCAGCGTTGGGGCAACTGAAGCTTTCTTT